These 30 T cell receptor beta chains came from one sample sequenced in a study of OX40 agonist ivuxolimab in advanced cancers. The assay was immunoSEQ multiplex PCR, and TCRdb's table has in-frame clones only and misses some. This table holds 35,000 to 45,000 clones, around 90% found once. The sample in question was CD4+ or CD8+ T cells sorted from blood, obtained in a trial of the OX40 agonist ivuxolimab. Receptor source: an adult with an advanced solid tumor such as melanoma, head and neck, liver or kidney cancer.

The chain combines TRBV7-3 with TRBJ1-2; no definite D call. This CDR3 spans 18 amino acids. Per the germline V gene, CDR1 is SGHTA and CDR2 is FQGTGA. V was pared by 2 bases and J by 0 bases, with 19 bases between. CDR3 protein: CASSLYPPSDLSNYGYTF. DNA of the CDR3: TGTGCCAGCAGCTTATATCCTCCCTCGGACTTATCTAACTATGGCTACACCTTC.

The chain uses TRBV29-1 and TRBJ2-1; 13 bases align to TRBD2. CDR3 length: 16 amino acids. From germline, CDR1 is SQVTM and CDR2 ANQGSEA. V was pared by 4 bases and J by 3 bases, with 6 bases of the junction left unmatched. In nucleotides, the CDR3 is TGCAGCGTTGGGGGGGGACTAGCGGGATTCTACAATGAGCAGTTCTTC. This codes for CSVGGGLAGFYNEQFF.

This CDR3 is CASSQGDPPNEQFF. The CDR3 bases are TGTGCCAGCAGCCAAGGGGACCCCCCCAATGAGCAGTTCTTC. The V gene is TRBV4-2, the J gene TRBJ2-1, with D perhaps assigned TRBD1 or TRBD2 (5 bases each). Trimming took 1 base from V and 6 from J, leaving 10 bases between them. Germline V gene data show CDR1 as LGHNA and CDR2 as YNFKEQ. This CDR3 contains 14 residues.

The chain links TRBV25-1 to TRBJ1-1, with D perhaps TRBD1 (5 bases). The CDR3 has 12 residues. Trimming pared 8 bases from V and 5 bases from J, leaving 12 bases between. Germline V CDR1 and CDR2: MGHDK, SYGVNS. This chain's CDR3 is CASQGAWTEAFF. Written as DNA, the CDR3 is TGTGCCAGCCAAGGGGCTTGGACTGAAGCTTTCTTT. The full variable domain, rest sourced from reference TRBV25-1 and TRBJ1-1, is EADIYQTPRYLVIGTGKKITLECSQTMGHDKMYWYQQDPGMELHLIHYSYGVNSTEKGDLSSESTVSRIRTEHFPLTLESARPSHTSQYLCASQGAWTEAFFGQGTRLTVV.

This chain joins TRBV9 and TRBJ2-3, with TRBD2 matching 7 bases. This CDR3 contains 15 residues. V was pared by 3 bases and J by 3 bases, with 7 bases of the junction left unmatched. CDR1 SGDLS and CDR2 YYNGEE come from the germline V gene. This CDR3 is CASSASGTTTDTQYF. The CDR3 DNA is TGTGCCAGCAGCGCATCCGGGACTACGACAGATACGCAGTATTTT.

The chain is built from TRBV5-5 and TRBJ1-5; unclear D gene. The V gene's germline CDR1 is SGHKS and CDR2 YYEKEE (reference sequence). The CDR3 totals 12 residues. Trimming pared 4 bases from V and 3 bases from J, leaving 5 bases between. This CDR3 is CASSQDNQPQHF. Here the CDR3 DNA reads TGTGCCAGCAGCCAAGACAATCAGCCCCAGCATTTT. Drawing the rest from reference TRBV5-5 and TRBJ1-5, the complete variable domain is DAGVTQSPTHLIKTRGQQVTLRCSPISGHKSVSWYQQVLGQGPQFIFQYYEKEERGRGNFPDRFSARQFPNYSSELNVNALLLGDSALYLCASSQDNQPQHFGDGTRLSIL.

The chain joins TRBV28 to TRBJ2-5, with TRBD2 matching over 11 bases. The CDR3 runs 15 residues. V trimming: 6 bases; J trimming: 2 bases; junction bases outside the gene matches: 5. Germline V CDR1 and CDR2: MDHEN, SYDVKM. CDR3 nucleotides: TGTGCCAGCAGGGAGGGGACTAGCGGACAAGAGACCCAGTACTTC. The encoded protein is CASREGTSGQETQYF.

This chain joins TRBV6-5 and TRBJ2-2; 12 bases fit TRBD2. The CDR3 covers 15 residues. V was clipped by 8 bases and J by 3 bases; unmatched bases: 4. Germline CDR1 MNHEY, CDR2 SVGAGI. CDR3 loop: CASSRLAGDTGELFF. CDR3 bases: TGTGCCAGCTCTCGACTAGCGGGAGACACCGGGGAGCTGTTTTTT.

The chain joins TRBV28 to TRBJ1-1, with 9 positions matching TRBD1. The CDR3 has 15 amino acids. Per the germline V gene, CDR1 is MDHEN and CDR2 is SYDVKM. With V trimmed by 1 base and J by 5 bases, 5 bases remained unmatched. CDR3: CASSLSTGGLTEAFF. The CDR3 DNA follows: TGTGCCAGCAGTTTATCCACAGGGGGCTTGACTGAAGCTTTCTTT.

The chain couples TRBV5-5 to TRBJ1-2; D is uncertain. From germline, CDR1 is SGHKS and CDR2 YYEKEE (reference sequence). The germline V and J ends were trimmed by 4 bases and 3 bases, with 10 bases remaining between them. CDR3 length: 13 residues. The CDR3 sequence: CASSLDTDYGYTF. CDR3 sequence (DNA): TGTGCCAGCAGCCTAGACACTGACTATGGCTACACCTTC.

The V gene is TRBV27, the J gene TRBJ1-5; D is uncertain. The germline V gene has CDR1 MNHEY and CDR2 SMNVEV (reference sequence). This CDR3 is built from 14 residues. Trimming shortened V by 5 bases and J by 1 base, and 9 bases separated the two germline ends. The CDR3 DNA follows: TGTGCCAGCAGTGCCGGGTCCAGCAATCAGCCCCAGCATTTT. It yields the protein CASSAGSSNQPQHF.

The gene calls are TRBV4-3 and TRBJ2-1, with 7 positions matching TRBD2. With 4 bases clipped from V and 2 bases from J, the junction kept 8 bases outside the gene matches. This CDR3 contains 16 residues. Germline-derived CDR1 and CDR2 are LGHNA and YSLEER. CDR3 sequence reads: CASSRDGGKTYNEQFF. The CDR3 nucleotides are TGCGCCAGCAGCCGAGACGGGGGGAAAACCTACAATGAGCAGTTCTTC.

This chain links TRBV5-1 with TRBJ2-7; D call uncertain. Germline values: CDR1 SGHRS, CDR2 YFSETQ. This CDR3 contains 15 residues. The V and J ends lost 4 bases and 6 bases respectively, with 20 bases between them. The CDR3 protein is CASSPTEGIDVEQYF. The DNA for the CDR3 is TGCGCCAGCAGCCCAACCGAAGGGATAGATGTCGAGCAGTACTTC.

The chain combines TRBV6-5 with TRBJ2-7; D is unclear. The CDR3 totals 13 residues. The germline V and J ends were trimmed by 6 bases and 5 bases, with 14 bases remaining between them. Per the germline V gene, CDR1 is MNHEY and CDR2 is SVGAGI. CDR3 protein: CASSWTVTHEQYF. CDR3 DNA: TGTGCCAGCAGCTGGACGGTGACCCACGAGCAGTACTTC.

In its sample, this clone was seen once. This rearrangement joins TRBV10-3 to TRBJ2-6, with 11 bases aligning to TRBD1. The J segment lost 4 bases and the V segment lost 0 bases, leaving 5 bases of the junction unmatched. The germline CDR1 and CDR2 sequences are ENHRY and SYGVKD. The CDR3 is 18 residues long. For the CDR3, the DNA is TGTGCCATCAGTGAGTCGGACAGGGGGCGTCTCGGGGCCAACGTCCTGACTTTC. Translated: CAISESDRGRLGANVLTF.

V and J are TRBV9 and TRBJ2-7, with D unresolved. Trimming left V 3 bases short and J 7 bases short, with 17 bases between. The CDR3 extends over 14 amino acids. Germline CDR1 and CDR2: SGDLS and YYNGEE. The CDR3 bases are TGTGCCAGCAGCGCAGAACCAGGAAGCCGGGAGCAGTACTTC. It is translated as CASSAEPGSREQYF.

V is TRBV11-2 and J is TRBJ2-4, with D perhaps matching TRBD2 (5 bases). This CDR3 is 15 amino acids long. The ends were cut back, 5 bases at V and 0 bases at J, with 11 bases in the middle. Germline CDR1 is SGHAT and CDR2 is FQNNGV. CDR3: CASSTTRVAKNIQYF. CDR3 in DNA: TGTGCCAGCAGCACCACTAGAGTAGCCAAAAACATTCAGTACTTC.

The chain employs TRBV27 and TRBJ2-7, with 7 bases identical to TRBD1. CDR1 and CDR2 (germline): MNHEY, SMNVEV (reference sequence). The CDR3 contains 17 residues. Germline trimming cut 2 bases from V and 3 bases from J; bases unmatched to any gene: 13. The CDR3 DNA is TGTGCCAGCAGTTTAACGGCCCCGGGACAGCCAAGCTACGAGCAGTACTTC. It encodes CASSLTAPGQPSYEQYF.

The CDR3 nucleotides read TGTGCCAGCAGCCAAGAACTCCGGATCGAGCAGTTCTTC. Its protein product is CASSQELRIEQFF. This chain joins TRBV14 and TRBJ2-1; D remains ambiguous. The CDR3 totals 13 residues. The germline CDR1 and CDR2 sequences are SGHDN and FVKESK. Trimming shortened V by 0 bases and J by 10 bases, and 10 bases separated the two germline ends. The entire variable domain, with the rest obtained from reference TRBV14 and TRBJ2-1, is as follows: EAGVTQFPSHSVIEKGQTVTLRCDPISGHDNLYWYRRVMGKEIKFLLHFVKESKQDESGMPNNRFLAERTGGTYSTLKVQPAELEDSGVYFCASSQELRIEQFFGPGTRLTVL.

The chain joins TRBV7-2 to TRBJ2-7; D is unclear. With 0 bases removed from V and 5 bases from J, the gap between germline ends came to 8 bases. This CDR3 comprises 13 residues. Germline CDR1 is SGHTA and CDR2 is FQGNSA. The CDR3 loop is CASSLAPPDEQYF. CDR3 in DNA: TGTGCCAGCAGCTTAGCGCCACCGGACGAGCAGTACTTC. The full variable domain, rest sourced from reference TRBV7-2 and TRBJ2-7, is GAGVSQSPSNKVTEKGKDVELRCDPISGHTALYWYRQSLGQGLEFLIYFQGNSAPDKSGLPSDRFSAERTGGSVSTLTIQRTQQEDSAVYLCASSLAPPDEQYFGPGTRLTVT.

The CDR3 nucleotides read TGTGCCAGCAGCTTAAACTTGTTGGGGGATCGGGGGACCCAGTACTTC. It codes for CASSLNLLGDRGTQYF. This chain uses TRBV13 with TRBJ2-5, with D perhaps matching TRBD1 or TRBD2 (5 bases each). V dropped 2 bases and J dropped 7 bases, with 20 bases sitting between them. The CDR3 has 16 residues. Germline V gene sequence: CDR1 PRHDT, CDR2 FYEKMQ (reference sequence). The full variable domain, with the rest looked up from reference TRBV13 and TRBJ2-5, is AAGVIQSPRHLIKEKRETATLKCYPIPRHDTVYWYQQGPGQDPQFLISFYEKMQSDKGSIPDRFSAQQFSDYHSELNMSSLELGDSALYFCASSLNLLGDRGTQYFGPGTRLLVL.

The DNA of the CDR3 is TGTGCCAGTAGCCAAGGACAGGGGGACTACGAGCAGTACTTC. This gives the protein CASSQGQGDYEQYF. The chain recombines TRBV19 with TRBJ2-7; TRBD1 matches 10 bases. The CDR3 extends over 14 amino acids. CDR1 and CDR2 (germline): LNHDA, SQIVND (reference sequence). Losses at the gene ends were 6 bases for V and 3 bases for J; bases not matched to a gene: 5.

This clone occurred once. The chain employs TRBV30 and TRBJ2-7, with no clear D. Trimming removed 4 bases from V and 0 bases from J, with 10 bases in between. This CDR3 region has 13 residues. Germline V gives CDR1 GTSNPN, CDR2 SVGIG (reference sequence). The chain's CDR3 is CAWKWPYSYEQYF. The CDR3 region has the DNA TGTGCCTGGAAATGGCCTTACTCCTACGAGCAGTACTTC.

CDR3 DNA: TGTGCCAGCAGTTACCGGTCAGGTCTCCAAGAGACCCAGTACTTC. Translating it yields CASSYRSGLQETQYF. This chain uses TRBV6-5 with TRBJ2-5, with no clear D. From germline, CDR1 is MNHEY and CDR2 SVGAGI. The CDR3 loop spans 15 amino acids. The V gene lost 2 bases and the J gene lost 1 base, with 11 bases spanning the gap.

This clone was recorded only once. The gene calls are TRBV11-2 and TRBJ2-1; D unresolved. The V and J ends lost 1 base and 8 bases respectively, with 12 bases between them. This CDR3 is built from 14 residues. Per germline, CDR1 SGHAT and CDR2 FQNNGV. In DNA form, the CDR3 reads TGTGCCAGCAGCTTAGTCCGGACGGTTGATGAGCAGTTCTTC. Protein: CASSLVRTVDEQFF. The full variable domain, in which reference TRBV11-2 and TRBJ2-1 provide the parts outside the CDR3, is EAGVAQSPRYKIIEKRQSVAFWCNPISGHATLYWYQQILGQGPKLLIQFQNNGVVDDSQLPKDRFSAERLKGVDSTLKIQPAKLEDSAVYLCASSLVRTVDEQFFGPGTRLTVL.

The chain joins TRBV27 to TRBJ2-2; the D is unclear. Germline assignment: CDR1 MNHEY and CDR2 SMNVEV (reference sequence). The CDR3 contains 13 residues. Trimming removed 4 bases at V and 5 bases at J, with 8 bases between. The CDR3 region has the DNA TGTGCCAGCAGTTCGTCCCTTACCGGGGAGCTGTTTTTT. Translation gives CASSSSLTGELFF.

The chain is built from TRBV19 and TRBJ2-7; 7 bases agree with TRBD2. CDR1 and CDR2 from the germline V gene are LNHDA and SQIVND (reference sequence). CDR3 size: 15 residues. J gave up 6 bases and V 1 base, and 9 bases lay outside the gene matches. This CDR3 is CASSIVLAGDGEQYF. The CDR3 region has the DNA TGTGCCAGTAGTATAGTGTTGGCGGGAGATGGCGAGCAGTACTTC.

This rearrangement joins TRBV7-9 to TRBJ2-7; tentatively, D is TRBD2 (6 bases). V lost 3 bases, J lost 4 bases, and 7 bases lay in between. The germline V gene encodes CDR1 SEHNR and CDR2 FQNEAQ (reference sequence). The CDR3 contains 12 residues. The chain's CDR3 is CASSFSGYEQYF. In nucleotides, the CDR3 is TGTGCCAGCAGCTTTAGCGGATACGAGCAGTACTTC.

CDR3: CASSVAPAGGVDEQFF. The CDR3 region has the DNA TGTGCCAGCAGCGTAGCCCCAGCGGGAGGAGTTGATGAGCAGTTCTTC. The rearrangement uses TRBV9 and TRBJ2-1; 9 nucleotides agree with TRBD2. J lost 8 bases, V lost 0 bases, and 9 bases had no gene match. This CDR3 is 16 amino acids long. Germline CDR1 and CDR2: SGDLS and YYNGEE.

V gene TRBV28 combines with J gene TRBJ2-5; TRBD2 matches 15 bases. The CDR3 totals 17 residues. Germline V lookup: CDR1 MDHEN, CDR2 SYDVKM. Germline trimming cut 3 bases from V and 5 bases from J; bases unmatched to any gene: 7. The DNA of the CDR3 is TGTGCCAGCAGTTTCCTTCTCGGACTAGCGGGAGGGGAGACCCAGTACTTC. Protein product: CASSFLLGLAGGETQYF.